Detailed here is one T cell receptor (beta chain). Its antigen is not identified. Sequencing relied on a cDNA template that was reverse transcribed from extracted RNA. Profiling relied on immunoSEQ multiplex PCR, and the TCRdb table lists in-frame clones only, not all of them. The table has about 150,000 clones, 50% to 65% seen once. This entry comes from a study of CD8+ T cells in alopecia areata. Overall study findings and caveats: Scalp specimens additionally yield sequences from normal skin's resident alphabeta T cells. Higher clonality than in normal scalp was seen in lesional scalp, especially alopecia totalis/universalis. Whereas mice showed it more clearly, TCR sharing across patients was murkier, possibly because of HLA.

Investigators sorted PBMCs to obtain both CD4+ and CD8+ T cells. This CDR3 has 15 residues. J lost 1 base, V lost 4 bases, and 4 bases had no gene match. Germline CDR1 and CDR2: SNHLY and FYNNEI. The chain is built from TRBV2 and TRBJ2-3, with 8 bases identical to TRBD1. This sequence was found in a human donor in good health. Sequenced sample: CD4+ T cells sorted from blood. The CDR3: CASSAQGARTDTQYF. CDR3 nucleotides: TGTGCCAGCAGTGCTCAGGGGGCCCGCACAGATACGCAGTATTTT.